Described below is a single T cell receptor beta chain sequence and its context. The target antigen is unknown. Germline V gene lookup returns CDR1 SGHRS and CDR2 YFSETQ. The CDR3 contains 15 residues. Trimming removed 0 bases from V and 7 bases from J, with 16 bases in between. These data originate in a study of T cell responses to AZD1222 COVID-19 vaccine. Study-wide findings and caveats: Among spike-specific TCRs, nearly half reportedly target unmutated variant regions.

TCRdb's copy holds only in-frame clones and misses some; the assay was immunoSEQ multiplex PCR. The sample has about 120,000 clones, 92% seen once. Sample: peripheral blood, taken on day 0 of AZD1222 vaccination. This sequence originates from an adult in good health. The rearrangement joins TRBV5-1 to TRBJ1-1; a possible D gene is TRBD1 (5 bases). In nucleotides, the CDR3 is TGCGCCAGCAGCTTGGAAGCCGGGGGAAGCGGTGAAGCTTTCTTT. Amino acid sequence: CASSLEAGGSGEAFF. The full variable domain, rest sourced from reference TRBV5-1 and TRBJ1-1, is KAGVTQTPRYLIKTRGQQVTLSCSPISGHRSVSWYQQTPGQGLQFLFEYFSETQRNKGNFPGRFSGRQFSNSRSEMNVSTLELGDSALYLCASSLEAGGSGEAFFGQGTRLTVV.